Listed below are T cell receptor beta chains from one sample, sequenced in a study of T cells in Graves' hyperthyroidism and ophthalmopathy. TCRdb reprocessed the multiplex PCR reads via MiXCR and lists one record per CDR3 protein. The table lists about 640,000 distinct CDR3 sequences, nearly 45% of them singletons. Sequenced sample: peripheral blood or thyroid tissue (not recorded which). The receptors come from an adult man with Graves' disease, either hyperthyroidism or ophthalmopathy (not recorded which). The CDR3 runs from the conserved cysteine through the conserved F or W. D genes are given only for firm matches. Clone size is stated in some rows and not others, as once, few, many or a class when expanded.

.	TRBV9	once	TRBJ1-2	TGTGCCAGCAGTTTATCCACGACCGGGACGGGCTATGGCTACACCTTC	CASSLSTTGTGYGYTF
.	TRBV25-1	many	TRBJ1-6	TGTGCCAGCAGTGGGTGGGAATCCTATAATTCACCCCTCCACTTT	CASSGWESYNSPLHF
TRBD1	TRBV12-3/TRBV12-4	few	TRBJ1-5	TGTGCCAGCAGCGGAGTAACAGGGGGCAATCAGCCCCAGCATTTT	CASSGVTGGNQPQHF
.	TRBV2	many	TRBJ1-1	TGTGCCAGCAGTCGGGAACTGAACACTGAAGCTTTCTTT	CASSRELNTEAFF
TRBD1	TRBV7-9	.	TRBJ2-5	TGTGCCAGCAGCCCCCCGGGACAGGGGGCTATCGAGACCCAGTACTTC	CASSPPGQGAIETQYF
.	TRBV2	.	TRBJ2-7	TGTGCCAGCAGTTCCCCAGCCTTGATCTCCTACGAGCAGTACTTC	CASSSPALISYEQYF
.	TRBV10-3	once	TRBJ1-1	TGTGCTATAGGGGGGATGAACACTGAAGCTTTCTTT	CAIGGMNTEAFF
.	TRBV7-2	few	TRBJ1-6	TGTGCCAGCAGCCCCCAAAATAATTCACCCCTCCACTTT	CASSPQNNSPLHF
.	TRBV20-1	.	TRBJ1-5	TGCAGTGCCATAACAGGGAGCAATCAGCCCCAGCATTTT	CSAITGSNQPQHF
.	TRBV2	.	TRBJ1-4	TGTGCCAGCAGTGATACAGGGTACGGGGAAAAACTGTTTTTT	CASSDTGYGEKLFF
TRBD1	TRBV29-1	.	TRBJ1-2	TGCGGCGCAGGATCAAGGGGGCGGTGCACGTTGGCCAGAACGACTAGCTATGGCTACACCTTC	CGAGSRGRCTLARTTSYGYTF
.	TRBV24-1	few	TRBJ1-2	TGTGCCACCAGTGATTTACTGGGGGTGGATAATGGCTACACCTTC	CATSDLLGVDNGYTF
TRBD1	TRBV10-3	many	TRBJ1-2	TGTGCCATCAGTGGCAAGGGGGCGCAGGGCTACACCTTC	CAISGKGAQGYTF
.	TRBV5-5	few	TRBJ1-2	TGTGCCAGCAGGCGACGGGGCGACTATGGCTACACCTTC	CASRRRGDYGYTF
TRBD1	TRBV7-4	.	TRBJ1-4	TGCGCCAGCAGCCAATCCCTACGACAGGGGTTGAATGAAAAACTGTTTTTT	CASSQSLRQGLNEKLFF
TRBD1	TRBV5-6	many	TRBJ1-2	TGTGCCAGCAGCTGGACAGGGGAGGATGGCTACACCTTC	CASSWTGEDGYTF